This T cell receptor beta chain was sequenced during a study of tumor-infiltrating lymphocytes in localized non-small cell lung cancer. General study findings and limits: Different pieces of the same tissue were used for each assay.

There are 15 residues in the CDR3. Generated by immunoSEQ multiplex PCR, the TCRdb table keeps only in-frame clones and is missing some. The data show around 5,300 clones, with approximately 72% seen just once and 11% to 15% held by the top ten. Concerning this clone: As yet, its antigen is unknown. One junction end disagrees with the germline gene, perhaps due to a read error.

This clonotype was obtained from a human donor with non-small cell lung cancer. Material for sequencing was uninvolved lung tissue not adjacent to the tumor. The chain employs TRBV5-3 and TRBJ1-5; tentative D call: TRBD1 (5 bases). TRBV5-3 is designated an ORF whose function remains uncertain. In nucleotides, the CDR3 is TGTGCCAGCAGCTTGTGGGGGAATAGCAATCAGCCCCAGCATTTT. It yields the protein CASSLWGNSNQPQHF.